This entry concerns a single T cell receptor beta chain. Generated by immunoSEQ multiplex PCR, the TCRdb table keeps only in-frame clones and is missing some. The data contain roughly 83,000 clones, roughly 92% of them singletons. This entry is derived from a study of technical replicates of blood from several donors. This TCR came from a human donor in good health. Material for sequencing was T cells isolated from PBMCs.

In DNA form, the CDR3 reads TGTGCCAGCGGCACCACAAGCTCCTACGAGCAGTACTTC. This codes for CASGTTSSYEQYF. The chain joins TRBV5-4 to TRBJ2-7; D is unclear. CDR3 length equals 13 residues. From germline, CDR1 is SGHNT and CDR2 YYREEE (reference sequence). The germline V and J ends were trimmed by 7 bases and 0 bases, with 11 bases remaining between them.